The 19 T cell receptor beta chains below all came from one sample that was sequenced in a study of blood T cells in healthy people across ages. The second PCR ran about 6 to 12 cycles with a sample-barcoded 5' primer and J-beta primers. One entry per CDR3 protein, called by TCRdb with MiXCR from the 5' RACE reads. The table has about a million distinct CDR3 sequences, about 48% seen once; the top ten hold around an eighth. Material for sequencing was blood. All receptors come from a young man in good health.

The J gene is TRBJ2-7, the V gene TRBV20-1; D is undetermined. The V gene's germline CDR1 is DFQATT and CDR2 SNEGSKA (reference sequence). The CDR3 sequence is 15 residues long. Trimming pared 1 base from V and 5 bases from J, leaving 18 bases between. The CDR3 is CSARANGRAVDEQYF. The CDR3 region has the DNA TGCAGTGCTAGAGCGAATGGACGGGCTGTGGACGAGCAGTACTTC.

Comment on this clonotype: One end of the junction varies from germline; a read error may be responsible. The CDR3 reads CAGRSGTGYYGYTF. The CDR3 nucleotides are TGTGCCGGCAGATCCGGGACAGGGTACTATGGCTACACCTTC. This chain connects TRBV6-2 or TRBV6-3 to TRBJ1-2; 9 bases are shared with TRBD1. This CDR3 is 14 amino acids long. The germline V gene encodes CDR1 MNHEY and CDR2 SVGEGT.

The chain carries TRBV27 and TRBJ2-5; 7 bases agree with TRBD1. Germline V gene lookup returns CDR1 MNHEY and CDR2 SMNVEV (reference sequence). Trimming at V came to 8 bases and at J to 2 bases, leaving 5 bases not matched to a gene. The CDR3 is made up of 13 amino acids. CDR3 loop: CASGWDRQETQYF. The CDR3 DNA is TGTGCCAGCGGGTGGGACAGACAAGAGACCCAGTACTTC.

This clonotype was detected only a few times. J is TRBJ1-6 and V is TRBV9; D unresolved. The ends were cut back, 0 bases at V and 6 bases at J, with 10 bases in the middle. The CDR3 totals 15 residues. Germline-derived CDR1 and CDR2 are SGDLS and YYNGEE. CDR3 nucleotides: TGTGCCAGCAGCGTAGAGTCACAACCTAATTCACCCCTCCACTTT. This encodes CASSVESQPNSPLHF.

This clonotype has a handful of counts. V is TRBV6-1 and J is TRBJ2-2; 7 positions agree with TRBD1. Looked up from germline, CDR1 is MNHNS and CDR2 is SASEGT. The ends lost 6 bases at V and 0 bases at J; junction bases unmatched: 10. The CDR3 is made up of 17 amino acids. CDR3 nucleotide sequence: TGTGCCAGCAGGACCGCAGGGGGATATTCGAACACCGGGGAGCTGTTTTTT. Translating gives CASRTAGGYSNTGELFF.

The rearrangement uses TRBV6-5 and TRBJ2-3, with TRBD2 matching over 13 bases. J lost 2 bases, V lost 0 bases, and 2 bases had no gene match. The germline CDR1 and CDR2 sequences are MNHEY and SVGAGI. The CDR3 is made up of 17 amino acids. The CDR3 sequence: CASSYSGLAGATDTQYF. The DNA for the CDR3 is TGTGCCAGCAGTTACTCTGGACTAGCGGGGGCCACAGATACGCAGTATTTT.

This clonotype appeared a few times. The chain has TRBV29-1 and TRBJ2-3, with 9 bases that match TRBD1. From germline, CDR1 is SQVTM and CDR2 ANQGSEA. The junction had 6 bases not matched to a gene; V was cut back by 3 bases and J by 2 bases. The CDR3 runs to 15 residues. The CDR3 region has the DNA TGCAGCGTTGACCGCCGGGACAGGGTCACAGATACGCAGTATTTT. It encodes CSVDRRDRVTDTQYF.

This clonotype was seen a handful of times. J is TRBJ1-2 and V is TRBV5-1; D gene uncertain. CDR3 length: 16 residues. Germline V CDR1 and CDR2: SGHRS, YFSETQ. The V end was cut by 0 bases, the J end by 5 bases, with 17 bases between. The CDR3: CASSLATGARLYGYTF. The CDR3 nucleotides read TGCGCCAGCAGCTTGGCCACCGGAGCTCGCCTATATGGCTACACCTTC.

V is TRBV3-1 and J is TRBJ1-5; D may be TRBD1 (5 bases). The CDR3 extends over 15 amino acids. CDR1 and CDR2 (germline): LGHDT, YNNKEL (reference sequence). Trimming shortened V by 1 base and J by 5 bases, and 12 bases separated the two germline ends. The CDR3 region is CASSQVFRADQPQHF. In nucleotides, the CDR3 is TGTGCCAGCAGCCAAGTCTTCAGGGCCGATCAGCCCCAGCATTTT.

This clonotype was seen only a few times. This rearrangement joins TRBV6-4 to TRBJ1-2; no definite D call. The germline gives CDR1 MRHNA, CDR2 SNTAGT. This CDR3 has 14 residues. Trimming shortened V by 2 bases and J by 3 bases, and 10 bases separated the two germline ends. CDR3: CASSDADGDYGYTF. The DNA of the CDR3 is TGTGCCAGCAGTGACGCCGACGGAGACTATGGCTACACCTTC.

This clonotype appeared a few times. This chain joins TRBV7-9 and TRBJ2-3, with a weak D call TRBD2 (6 bases). Germline CDR1 and CDR2: SEHNR and FQNEAQ (reference sequence). V was shortened by 1 base and J by 4 bases, with 15 bases between the two germline ends. This CDR3 contains 16 residues. The CDR3 DNA reads TGTGCCAGCAGCTTAGTTCCGGCCCGGAGGGCAGATACGCAGTATTTT. This gives the protein CASSLVPARRADTQYF.

This clonotype was seen a few times. The rearrangement links TRBV11-2 to TRBJ2-4; TRBD2 might be the D (5 bases). Germline V lookup: CDR1 SGHAT, CDR2 FQNNGV. This CDR3 is built from 13 residues. V gave up 5 bases and J gave up 5 bases, with 10 bases separating them. The CDR3 nucleotides read TGTGCCAGCAGCCCCGGGGAGCAAAACATTCAGTACTTC. This translates into CASSPGEQNIQYF. Filled out from reference TRBV11-2 and TRBJ2-4, the complete variable domain reads EAGVAQSPRYKIIEKRQSVAFWCNPISGHATLYWYQQILGQGPKLLIQFQNNGVVDDSQLPKDRFSAERLKGVDSTLKIQPAKLEDSAVYLCASSPGEQNIQYFGAGTRLSVL.

The V call is TRBV6-6, the J call TRBJ2-6; D not resolved. Germline values: CDR1 MNHNY, CDR2 SVGAGI (reference sequence). The CDR3 loop spans 14 amino acids. V gave up 8 bases and J gave up 0 bases, with 8 bases separating them. CDR3 DNA sequence: TGTGCCAGCGGTGCCAACTCTGGGGCCAACGTCCTGACTTTC. Amino acid sequence: CASGANSGANVLTF.

This sequence joins TRBV7-9 and TRBJ2-6, with TRBD2 as a possible D gene (6 bases). Germline V gene data show CDR1 as SEHNR and CDR2 as FQNEAQ (reference sequence). Trimming stripped 2 bases from V and 0 bases from J, with 11 bases between. The CDR3 is 17 amino acids. The CDR3 spells CASSLIGLSSGANVLTF. In DNA form, the CDR3 reads TGTGCCAGCAGCTTAATCGGACTAAGCTCTGGGGCCAACGTCCTGACTTTC.

This clonotype has only a few counts. This chain connects TRBV21-1 to TRBJ2-7; TRBD1 was called by the table and not checked on the DNA. The end of the DNA fits TRBJ2-5 better, so the J call may be wrong. TRBV21-1 is a documented pseudogene. The CDR3 runs to 13 residues. This CDR3 is CARPTGRGKTQYF. In nucleotides, the CDR3 is TGTGCCAGACCGACCGGCCGGGGGAAGACCCAGTACTTC.

V is TRBV3-1 and J is TRBJ2-7, with D possibly TRBD2 on 5 matching bases. Deletions cut 5 bases from V and 3 bases from J, with 17 bases between. The CDR3 contains 15 residues. Germline V gene data show CDR1 as LGHDT and CDR2 as YNNKEL (reference sequence). This chain's CDR3 is CASSAPRTGRYEQYF. DNA of the CDR3: TGTGCCAGCAGCGCCCCCCGGACTGGCCGCTACGAGCAGTACTTC.

The rearrangement joins TRBV7-2 to TRBJ2-3, with D tentatively TRBD1 or TRBD2 (6 bases each). This CDR3 has 15 amino acids. V was trimmed by 6 bases and J by 5 bases, leaving 18 bases between them. In germline, CDR1 is SGHTA, CDR2 FQGNSA. This chain's CDR3 is CASRREGGPGDTQYF. The CDR3 bases are TGTGCCAGCAGAAGGGAAGGGGGGCCAGGAGATACGCAGTATTTT.

This clonotype was detected only a few times. The genes are TRBV6-5 and TRBJ2-3; 11 nucleotides align to TRBD2. Looked up from germline, CDR1 is MNHEY and CDR2 is SVGAGI. V was pared by 4 bases and J by 6 bases, with 6 bases of the junction left unmatched. The CDR3 is 15 residues long. The chain's CDR3 is CASSFGGLAGDTQYF. CDR3 nucleotide sequence: TGTGCCAGCAGTTTTGGAGGACTAGCGGGCGATACGCAGTATTTT.

J is TRBJ2-3 and V is TRBV7-2; 7 nucleotides agree with TRBD1. The CDR3 extends over 15 amino acids. J was trimmed by 4 bases and V by 5 bases; bases with no gene match: 9. In germline, CDR1 is SGHTA, CDR2 FQGNSA. In DNA form, the CDR3 reads TGTGCCAGCAGCAGAGAGGGGGCGCAGCCAGATACGCAGTATTTT. The encoded protein is CASSREGAQPDTQYF.